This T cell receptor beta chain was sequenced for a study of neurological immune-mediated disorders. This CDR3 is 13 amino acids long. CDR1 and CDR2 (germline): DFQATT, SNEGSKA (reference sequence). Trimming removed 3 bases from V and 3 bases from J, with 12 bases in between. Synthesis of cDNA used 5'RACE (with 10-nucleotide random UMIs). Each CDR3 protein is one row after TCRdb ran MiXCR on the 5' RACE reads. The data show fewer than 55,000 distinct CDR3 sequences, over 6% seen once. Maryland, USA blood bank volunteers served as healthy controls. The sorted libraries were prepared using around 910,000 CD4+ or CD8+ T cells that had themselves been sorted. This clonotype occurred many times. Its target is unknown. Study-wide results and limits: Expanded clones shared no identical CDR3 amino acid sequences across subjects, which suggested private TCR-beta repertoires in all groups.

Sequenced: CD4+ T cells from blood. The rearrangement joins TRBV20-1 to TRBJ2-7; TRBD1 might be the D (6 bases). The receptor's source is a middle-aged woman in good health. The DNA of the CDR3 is TGCAGTGCTAGTGGGGGCACCGGCTACGAGCAGTACTTC. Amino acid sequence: CSASGGTGYEQYF.